This T cell receptor beta chain was identified during a study of pediatric ulcerative colitis. This was a survey-level run. Measured with immunoSEQ multiplex PCR; TCRdb has only the in-frame clones, and not every one. The sample has some 60,000 clones, 77% seen once. The CDR3 loop spans 13 amino acids. Germline assignment: CDR1 MNHEY and CDR2 SMNVEV (reference sequence). V trimming: 11 bases; J trimming: 2 bases; junction bases outside the gene matches: 7. In regard to this clone: Its target is not known.

At colonoscopy, a blood sample was also collected. Study observations and caveats: No controls had the two rectal clonotypes shared by ulcerative colitis patients.

The sequencing sample was made of blood. The TCR sequence derives from a boy aged 5-17 years with moderate ulcerative colitis. V is TRBV27 and J is TRBJ2-7, with 9 bases aligning to TRBD1. The CDR3 nucleotides read TGTGCCGCCGGGACAGGGAATGCCTACGAGCAGTACTTC. Its protein is CAAGTGNAYEQYF.